This T cell receptor (beta chain) is drawn from a study of shared clonotypes between healthy human individuals. About the research overall: Each donor's CD4 naive and CD4 memory cells filled three plates apiece, CD8 naive two, and CD8 memory one.

The study, taken as a whole, reports: Non-shared clonotypes had lower generation probabilities than clonotypes shared by all four sorted-subset donors. Among donors, sharing of clonotypes was expected to be affected by sequencing depth.

Naive CD8 cells lacked CD45RO, underwent positive selection for CCR7 and left out terminally differentiated effector memory CD45RA+ cells. CDR1 is MDHEN, CDR2 SYDVKM, per germline. The CDR3 is made up of 17 amino acids. The trim removed 3 bases at V and 2 bases at J, leaving 7 bases unmatched. Notes on this clone: Its antigen remains unidentified.

The authors loaded about 200 ng DNA, some 32,000 T cell genomes, into sorted-subset replicate PCRs. The data were produced by immunoSEQ multiplex PCR, yet TCRdb's version contains in-frame clones alone and is incomplete. The repertoire has approximately 720,000 clones, roughly 94% of them found once; the top ten carry approximately 24%. The chain carries TRBV28 and TRBJ2-3; 11 nucleotides match TRBD2. Sequences were obtained from naive CD8+ T cells sorted from blood. The sequence came from a man in his thirties or forties in good health. This chain's CDR3 is CASSFGLAGRNTDTQYF. The CDR3 DNA reads TGTGCCAGCAGTTTTGGACTAGCGGGTAGGAACACAGATACGCAGTATTTT.